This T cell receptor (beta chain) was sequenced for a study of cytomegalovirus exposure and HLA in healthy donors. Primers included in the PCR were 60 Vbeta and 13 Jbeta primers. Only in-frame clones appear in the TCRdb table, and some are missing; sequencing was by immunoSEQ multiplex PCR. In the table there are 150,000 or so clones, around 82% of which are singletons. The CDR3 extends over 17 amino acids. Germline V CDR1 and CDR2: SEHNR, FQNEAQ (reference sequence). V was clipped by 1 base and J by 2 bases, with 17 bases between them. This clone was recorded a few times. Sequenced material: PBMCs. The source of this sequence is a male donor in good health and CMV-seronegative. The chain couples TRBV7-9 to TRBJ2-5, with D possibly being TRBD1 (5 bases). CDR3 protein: CASSLEIYRIAQETQYF. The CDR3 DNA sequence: TGTGCCAGCAGCTTAGAAATCTACAGGATCGCTCAAGAGACCCAGTACTTC. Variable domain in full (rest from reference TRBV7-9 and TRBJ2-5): DTGVSQNPRHKITKRGQNVTFRCDPISEHNRLYWYRQTLGQGPEFLTYFQNEAQLEKSRLLSDRFSAERPKGSFSTLEIQRTEQGDSAMYLCASSLEIYRIAQETQYFGPGTRLLVL.